This T cell receptor (beta chain) appears in the sequencing data of a study of CD8 T cells in ankylosing spondylitis. This clonotype was found many times. Its antigen is currently unknown. The germline gives CDR1 SNHLY, CDR2 FYNNEI. The V segment lost 1 base and the J segment 4 bases; nucleotides outside the gene matches: 0. The CDR3 is 14 amino acids. Construction of TCR beta libraries was performed using quantitative 5'-RACE with molecular barcodes. TCRdb reprocessed the 5' RACE reads via MiXCR and lists one record per CDR3 protein. The sample holds about 170,000 distinct CDR3 sequences, around 20% seen once. Regarding the study as a whole: Disease-linked clones proved CD8+ and comparatively uncommon in peripheral blood.

Sequences were obtained from blood, either unsorted or a sorted T cell fraction (not recorded which). This receptor was identified in a male donor with ankylosing spondylitis or in good health (not recorded which). The chain couples TRBV2 to TRBJ1-5, with TRBD1 matching over 8 bases. The CDR3 sequence is CASSEGQGNQPQHF. DNA for the CDR3: TGTGCCAGCAGTGAAGGACAGGGGAATCAGCCCCAGCATTTT.